The sequence of this T cell receptor (beta chain) was determined in a study of cytomegalovirus exposure and HLA in healthy donors. Study-level background: Early on, a data release was issued that held 80 million or so unique TCRs from HLA-typed donors. Study findings and constraints: Exclusion applied to some V segments, including TRBV6-2 and TRBV6-3, as they were indistinguishable.

V trimming: 6 bases; J trimming: 5 bases; junction bases outside the gene matches: 5. The germline V gene has CDR1 LGHNA and CDR2 YSLEER. This CDR3 has 14 amino acids. A word on this clone: Its antigen is not known.

The primer mix had 60 Vbeta and 13 Jbeta primers. Measured with immunoSEQ multiplex PCR; TCRdb has only the in-frame clones, and not every one. The sample has around 140,000 clones; approximately 8.9% are singletons. The chain combines TRBV4-3 with TRBJ1-1, with 11 bases fitting TRBD1. This TCR came from a woman aged 40 to 50 in good health and CMV-seropositive. The specimen sequenced was PBMCs. The CDR3 DNA follows: TGCGCCAGCAGAAGAGGGACAGGGGGGACTGAAGCTTTCTTT. Protein product: CASRRGTGGTEAFF.